The 31 T cell receptor beta chains given below trace back to one sample, sequenced in a study of T cell changes during pregnancy in multiple sclerosis (dated by TCRdb to about 2019). Library creation used the immunoSEQ multiplex PCR assay. In TCRdb, the immuneACCESS table is reduced to in-frame sequences with V and J assigned. These tables do not hold every clone; where another copy was compared, an unresolved V gene accounts for under half, and the others remain unexplained. Counted in this sample were fewer than 60,000 clones; less than 95% of them appeared once. The ten largest clonotypes hold approximately 6.1% of the sample. Sequenced material: peripheral blood, taken in the third trimester of pregnancy. The receptors here all came from a female donor in good health, enrolled as a control in a pregnancy study.

About this clone: Germline is not matched at one junction end, which may reflect a read error. The chain is built from TRBV5-1 and TRBJ1-1, with D possibly TRBD1 on 6 matching bases. This CDR3 region has 15 residues. CDR1 is SGHRS, CDR2 YFSETQ, per germline. CDR3 coding DNA: TGCGCCAGCAGCGCGCGCAGGGGATTGAAAACTGAAGCTTTCTTT. As protein: CASSARRGLKTEAFF.

The genes are TRBV29-1 and TRBJ2-1; TRBD1 matches at 10 bases. The CDR3 loop spans 16 amino acids. J was trimmed by 5 bases and V by 4 bases; bases with no gene match: 11. CDR1 is SQVTM and CDR2 is ANQGSEA in the germline V gene. The CDR3 is CSVGGQGVFINNEQFF. For the CDR3, the DNA is TGCAGCGTTGGAGGACAGGGGGTTTTCATAAACAATGAGCAGTTCTTC.

This clone was seen only a few times. The chain combines TRBV27 with TRBJ2-7, with a tentative D call TRBD1 (6 bases). Germline lookup yields CDR1 MNHEY and CDR2 SMNVEV (reference sequence). V gave up 8 bases and J gave up 10 bases, with 18 bases separating them. The CDR3 extends over 12 amino acids. DNA for the CDR3: TGTGCCAGCTCCCCCAGGGGCGGAGACCAGTACTTC. Its protein product is CASSPRGGDQYF.

CDR3 sequence: CASSQETGPGYTF. DNA for the CDR3: TGCGCCAGCAGCCAGGAGACAGGGCCTGGCTACACCTTC. V and J are TRBV4-1 and TRBJ1-2, with 7 bases lining up with TRBD1. The CDR3 is 13 residues long. V was pared by 3 bases and J by 7 bases, with 5 bases of the junction left unmatched. Germline loops: CDR1 MGHRA, CDR2 YSYEKL.

The genes are TRBV19 and TRBJ1-4, with D tentatively TRBD1 (5 bases). V lost 8 bases and J lost 5, with 9 bases in between. Per germline, CDR1 LNHDA and CDR2 SQIVND (reference sequence). This CDR3 is 12 amino acids long. The CDR3 region has the DNA TGTGCCAGTGGGGGGGTAAATGAAAAACTGTTTTTT. It translates to CASGGVNEKLFF. Variable domain in full (rest from reference TRBV19 and TRBJ1-4): DGGITQSPKYLFRKEGQNVTLSCEQNLNHDAMYWYRQDPGQGLRLIYYSQIVNDFQKGDIAEGYSVSREKKESFPLTVTSAQKNPTAFYLCASGGVNEKLFFGSGTQLSVL.

V and J are TRBV6-5 and TRBJ2-7, with 10 bases lining up with TRBD2. V dropped 6 bases and J dropped 2; count of bases not matched to a gene: 7. The CDR3 has 15 residues. Germline V gene data show CDR1 as MNHEY and CDR2 as SVGAGI. The CDR3 DNA is TGTGCCAGCAGGGGGCTAGCGGGGGCCGCCTACGAGCAGTACTTC. Translated: CASRGLAGAAYEQYF.

The V call is TRBV11-3, the J call TRBJ2-7; 11 bases agree with TRBD1. V lost 4 bases and J lost 8; bases outside the gene matches: 13. Germline V lookup: CDR1 SGHNT, CDR2 YENEEA. This CDR3 comprises 16 residues. The CDR3 DNA reads as TGTGCCAGCAGCTCCCCTCCGGGACAGGGGGAAACCCAGCAGTACTTC. Its translation is CASSSPPGQGETQQYF. Complete variable domain (other parts from reference TRBV11-3 and TRBJ2-7): EAGVVQSPRYKIIEKKQPVAFWCNPISGHNTLYWYLQNLGQGPELLIRYENEEAVDDSQLPKDRFSAERLKGVDSTLKIQPAELGDSAVYLCASSSPPGQGETQQYFGPGTRLTVT.

J is TRBJ1-2 and V is TRBV9, with 8 bases that match TRBD1. The CDR3 spans 13 residues. V lost 3 bases and J lost 4; bases outside the gene matches: 2. The V gene's germline CDR1 is SGDLS and CDR2 YYNGEE. The CDR3 reads CASSGTGTYGYTF. The CDR3 DNA follows: TGTGCCAGCAGCGGGACAGGGACCTATGGCTACACCTTC.

The chain joins TRBV11-2 to TRBJ2-3; TRBD2 matches 12 bases. The CDR3 consists of 17 residues. Germline V lookup: CDR1 SGHAT, CDR2 FQNNGV. The ends lost 5 bases at V and 5 bases at J; junction bases unmatched: 11. The CDR3, as DNA: TGTGCCAGCAGCCCACGGACTAGCGGGATACTGGTAGATACGCAGTATTTT. Amino acids: CASSPRTSGILVDTQYF. Drawing the rest from reference TRBV11-2 and TRBJ2-3, the complete variable domain is EAGVAQSPRYKIIEKRQSVAFWCNPISGHATLYWYQQILGQGPKLLIQFQNNGVVDDSQLPKDRFSAERLKGVDSTLKIQPAKLEDSAVYLCASSPRTSGILVDTQYFGPGTRLTVL.

This chain links TRBV10-1 with TRBJ2-2, with D maybe TRBD1 (5 bases). V was pared by 0 bases and J by 7 bases, with 9 bases between. The CDR3 consists of 14 residues. The germline gives CDR1 WNHNN, CDR2 SYGVQD (reference sequence). The CDR3 protein is CASSESGAGGELFF. The DNA of the CDR3 is TGCGCCAGCAGTGAGTCTGGGGCCGGCGGGGAGCTGTTTTTT.

The chain is built from TRBV5-6 and TRBJ2-2; possibly TRBD2 for D (5 bases). Trimming shortened V by 0 bases and J by 0 bases, and 6 bases separated the two germline ends. Germline V gives CDR1 SGHDT, CDR2 YYEEEE. This CDR3 has 15 residues. CDR3 sequence: CASSLDGANTGELFF. In DNA form, the CDR3 reads TGTGCCAGCAGCTTGGACGGGGCGAACACCGGGGAGCTGTTTTTT.

The chain carries TRBV5-1 and TRBJ2-5; 10 nucleotides agree with TRBD2. J gave up 4 bases and V 2 bases, and 5 bases lay outside the gene matches. CDR3 length: 15 amino acids. Germline loops: CDR1 SGHRS, CDR2 YFSETQ. The CDR3 region has the DNA TGCGCCAGCAGCTTAGGTCTAGCGGGAGTAGAGACCCAGTACTTC. This translates into CASSLGLAGVETQYF.

This clone has more than one count but fewer than ten. The rearrangement links TRBV6-1 to TRBJ2-7; weak D call: TRBD1 (5 bases). This CDR3 comprises 15 residues. The germline CDR1 and CDR2 sequences are MNHNS and SASEGT. The V end was cut by 3 bases, the J end by 5 bases, with 17 bases between. CDR3 loop: CASSDLAGPADEQYF. CDR3 in DNA: TGTGCCAGCAGTGACCTTGCAGGGCCCGCCGACGAGCAGTACTTC.

V gene TRBV4-1 combines with J gene TRBJ1-3; TRBD1 agrees at 8 bases. Per germline, CDR1 MGHRA and CDR2 YSYEKL. After removal of 1 base from V and 0 bases from J, the junction contained 5 bases not matched to a gene. The CDR3 length is 17 residues. The CDR3 DNA sequence: TGCGCCAGCAGCCAAGTGGGCAGGGGGCCCTCTGGAAACACCATATATTTT. This gives the protein CASSQVGRGPSGNTIYF.

This CDR3 reads CATSRVTGVVHNSPLHF. The CDR3 bases are TGTGCCACCAGCAGGGTGACAGGGGTGGTGCATAATTCACCCCTCCACTTT. This sequence joins TRBV15 and TRBJ1-6; 8 bases are shared with TRBD1. CDR1 is LNHNV, CDR2 YYDKDF, per germline (reference sequence). Trimming took 3 bases from V and 5 from J; bases not matched to a gene: 9. The CDR3 contains 17 residues. Full variable domain (rest looked up from reference TRBV15 and TRBJ1-6): DAMVIQNPRYQVTQFGKPVTLSCSQTLNHNVMYWYQQKSSQAPKLLFHYYDKDFNNEADTPDNFQSRRPNTSFCFLDIRSPGLGDTAMYLCATSRVTGVVHNSPLHFGNGTRLTVT.

This clone appeared a single time. The chain has TRBV30 and TRBJ2-6, with 10 bases aligning to TRBD1. The J segment lost 0 bases and the V segment lost 5 bases, leaving 4 bases of the junction unmatched. Germline V gene lookup returns CDR1 GTSNPN and CDR2 SVGIG (reference sequence). CDR3 length equals 16 residues. The CDR3 loop reads CAWGTGVTSGANVLTF. The DNA of the CDR3 is TGTGCCTGGGGGACAGGGGTGACCTCTGGGGCCAACGTCCTGACTTTC.

The V call is TRBV20-1, the J call TRBJ1-2; D is unclear. CDR3 length: 10 amino acids. Germline V gene sequence: CDR1 DFQATT, CDR2 SNEGSKA (reference sequence). V lost 6 bases to trimming and J lost 8 bases, with 10 bases between them. CDR3 sequence reads: CSAPNEGYTF. The CDR3 nucleotides are TGCAGTGCCCCAAACGAGGGCTACACCTTC.

This sequence joins TRBV7-2 and TRBJ1-2; 9 positions match TRBD1. Germline V gene lookup returns CDR1 SGHTA and CDR2 FQGNSA. CDR3 size: 15 residues. Trimming at V came to 1 base and at J to 8 bases, leaving 8 bases not matched to a gene. The CDR3: CASSLGTGDRSGYTF. The DNA for the CDR3 is TGTGCCAGCAGCTTAGGGACAGGGGATCGGTCCGGCTACACCTTC.

V gene TRBV6-1 combines with J gene TRBJ2-1, with TRBD2 matching 9 bases. Trimming removed 3 bases from V and 6 bases from J; junction bases left unmatched: 6. Germline V CDR1 and CDR2: MNHNS, SASEGT. This CDR3 comprises 15 residues. In nucleotides, the CDR3 is TGTGCCAGCAGTGAGACCGGGACTAGCAGCAATGAGCAGTTCTTC. Its translation is CASSETGTSSNEQFF.

The chain uses TRBV10-2 and TRBJ2-1, with a possible D match to TRBD2 (6 bases). The V end was cut by 8 bases, the J end by 0 bases, with 8 bases between. The CDR3 runs to 13 residues. The germline gives CDR1 WSHSY, CDR2 SAAADI. The CDR3 loop is CASGGSSYNEQFF. The CDR3 DNA follows: TGCGCCAGCGGAGGGAGCTCCTACAATGAGCAGTTCTTC.

The chain couples TRBV5-5 to TRBJ2-7; 7 bases align to TRBD1. The CDR3 contains 15 residues. Germline V gene data show CDR1 as SGHKS and CDR2 as YYEKEE (reference sequence). The V and J ends lost 0 bases and 2 bases, in that order; junction bases with no gene match: 5. The CDR3 here is CASSLGAGGPYEQYF. CDR3 nucleotide sequence: TGTGCCAGCAGCTTGGGCGCAGGGGGTCCCTACGAGCAGTACTTC.

V and J are TRBV5-1 and TRBJ2-7, with D possibly being TRBD2 (5 bases). Germline V gives CDR1 SGHRS, CDR2 YFSETQ. CDR3 size: 14 residues. Trimming removed 0 bases from V and 2 bases from J, with 9 bases in between. The CDR3 sequence: CASSLDGLTYEQYF. The DNA of the CDR3 is TGCGCCAGCAGCTTGGATGGACTTACCTACGAGCAGTACTTC.

The gene calls are TRBV5-1 and TRBJ2-1; 8 bases fit TRBD2. V was pared by 0 bases and J by 5 bases, with 4 bases of the junction left unmatched. CDR3 length equals 15 residues. Germline loops: CDR1 SGHRS, CDR2 YFSETQ. Written as DNA, the CDR3 is TGCGCCAGCAGCTTGGCGGGGGGGGTCAACAATGAGCAGTTCTTC. It codes for CASSLAGGVNNEQFF. The full variable domain, completed using reference TRBV5-1 and TRBJ2-1, is KAGVTQTPRYLIKTRGQQVTLSCSPISGHRSVSWYQQTPGQGLQFLFEYFSETQRNKGNFPGRFSGRQFSNSRSEMNVSTLELGDSALYLCASSLAGGVNNEQFFGPGTRLTVL.

The V gene is TRBV19, the J gene TRBJ2-3; 8 bases are a match to TRBD1. V lost 7 bases to trimming and J lost 2 bases; unmatched junction nucleotides: 5. The length of the CDR3 is 14 residues. Germline lookup yields CDR1 LNHDA and CDR2 SQIVND (reference sequence). DNA of the CDR3: TGTGCCAGTAAGACAGGGGAGTACACAGATACGCAGTATTTT. This codes for CASKTGEYTDTQYF.

This rearrangement joins TRBV7-9 to TRBJ1-1; D possibly corresponds to TRBD1 (5 bases). Trimming left V 5 bases short and J 5 bases short, with 18 bases between. In germline, CDR1 is SEHNR, CDR2 FQNEAQ (reference sequence). There are 15 residues in the CDR3. The CDR3 DNA is TGTGCCAGCAGCCCCCCGGGACGGGGAGGAACTGAAGCTTTCTTT. Protein sequence: CASSPPGRGGTEAFF.

This clone was recorded a few times. The gene calls are TRBV19 and TRBJ1-1; D is undetermined. The CDR3 has 14 amino acids. Looked up from germline, CDR1 is LNHDA and CDR2 is SQIVND (reference sequence). The V and J ends lost 6 bases and 0 bases respectively, with 11 bases between them. The CDR3 region has the DNA TGTGCCAGTAGCAGGAGGTCCCTGAACACTGAAGCTTTCTTT. Protein sequence: CASSRRSLNTEAFF.

This chain connects TRBV29-1 to TRBJ2-7; D is possibly TRBD1 (5 bases). Trimming stripped 7 bases from V and 0 bases from J, with 10 bases between. CDR3 length equals 12 residues. Germline CDR1 is SQVTM and CDR2 is ANQGSEA. The chain's CDR3 is CSAGRGSYEQYF. CDR3 nucleotides: TGCAGCGCGGGTAGGGGCTCCTACGAGCAGTACTTC.

This rearrangement joins TRBV4-1 to TRBJ1-6, with TRBD1 as a possible D gene (5 bases). The CDR3 covers 15 residues. The V gene lost 1 base and the J gene lost 7 bases, with 11 bases spanning the gap. Germline CDR1 is MGHRA and CDR2 is YSYEKL. The CDR3 DNA sequence: TGCGCCAGCAGCCAAGTCGACAGCGACAATTCACCCCTCCACTTT. Translated, it gives CASSQVDSDNSPLHF.

This chain links TRBV2 with TRBJ1-6; perhaps TRBD1 as D (5 bases). CDR1 and CDR2 (germline): SNHLY, FYNNEI. This CDR3 comprises 21 residues. Trimming stripped 7 bases from V and 3 bases from J, with 31 bases between. CDR3 bases: TGTGCCAGCAACATTCGGCAGGGTCTCCCAGGTTCGTCCGGCTATAATTCACCCCTCCACTTT. Translating it yields CASNIRQGLPGSSGYNSPLHF.

This clone was observed once. The rearrangement joins TRBV5-4 to TRBJ2-7; D might be TRBD1 (5 bases). This CDR3 has 13 residues. The germline gives CDR1 SGHNT, CDR2 YYREEE (reference sequence). Trimming pared 1 base from V and 2 bases from J, leaving 7 bases between. CDR3 sequence (DNA): TGTGCCAGCAGCTTGCCAGGGACCTACGAGCAGTACTTC. This sequence encodes CASSLPGTYEQYF.

Written as DNA, the CDR3 is TGTGCCTGGTCAACGAGACAGGGGAGGGAGGGCTACACCTTC. It codes for CAWSTRQGREGYTF. This chain connects TRBV30 to TRBJ1-2; 8 nucleotides line up with TRBD1. Looked up from germline, CDR1 is GTSNPN and CDR2 is SVGIG (reference sequence). This CDR3 contains 14 residues. The junction had 13 bases not matched to a gene; V was cut back by 5 bases and J by 8 bases.